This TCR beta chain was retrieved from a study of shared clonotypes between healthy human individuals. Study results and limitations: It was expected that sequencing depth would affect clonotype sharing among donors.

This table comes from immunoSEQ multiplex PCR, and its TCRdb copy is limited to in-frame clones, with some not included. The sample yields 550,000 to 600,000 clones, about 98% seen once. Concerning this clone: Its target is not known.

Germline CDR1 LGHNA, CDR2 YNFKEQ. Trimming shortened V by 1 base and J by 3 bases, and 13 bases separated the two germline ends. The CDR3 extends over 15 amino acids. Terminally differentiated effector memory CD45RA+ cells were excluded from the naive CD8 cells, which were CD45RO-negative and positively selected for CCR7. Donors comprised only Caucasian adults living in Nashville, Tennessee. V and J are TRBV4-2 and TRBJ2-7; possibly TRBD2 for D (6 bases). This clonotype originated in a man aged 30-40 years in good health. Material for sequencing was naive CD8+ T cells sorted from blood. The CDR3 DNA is TGTGCCAGCAGCCAAGCGCGACTAGGGCTCTACGAGCAGTACTTC. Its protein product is CASSQARLGLYEQYF.